The source of this T cell receptor beta chain is a study of cytomegalovirus exposure and HLA in healthy donors. Findings and caveats of the study: An observed cluster of highly shared sequence variants was recorded as a likely sequencing artifact.

PCR involved 60 Vbeta and 13 Jbeta primers. Measured with immunoSEQ multiplex PCR; TCRdb has only the in-frame clones, and not every one. Of 200,000 or so clones detected, more than 80% appear once; the ten largest clones hold 2% to 3%. A note on this clone: Its antigen is undetermined.

This CDR3 has 17 amino acids. Germline V lookup: CDR1 LNHDA, CDR2 SQIVND (reference sequence). The junction had 15 bases not matched to a gene; V was cut back by 6 bases and J by 7 bases. V and J are TRBV19 and TRBJ2-1; 10 positions match TRBD1. The source is a woman aged 45 to 65 in good health and CMV-seropositive. The specimen was PBMCs. The CDR3 DNA sequence: TGTGCCAGTAGCCAGACAGGGGGCGGCTCTTGGTTAAATGAGCAGTTCTTC. Translated, it gives CASSQTGGGSWLNEQFF.